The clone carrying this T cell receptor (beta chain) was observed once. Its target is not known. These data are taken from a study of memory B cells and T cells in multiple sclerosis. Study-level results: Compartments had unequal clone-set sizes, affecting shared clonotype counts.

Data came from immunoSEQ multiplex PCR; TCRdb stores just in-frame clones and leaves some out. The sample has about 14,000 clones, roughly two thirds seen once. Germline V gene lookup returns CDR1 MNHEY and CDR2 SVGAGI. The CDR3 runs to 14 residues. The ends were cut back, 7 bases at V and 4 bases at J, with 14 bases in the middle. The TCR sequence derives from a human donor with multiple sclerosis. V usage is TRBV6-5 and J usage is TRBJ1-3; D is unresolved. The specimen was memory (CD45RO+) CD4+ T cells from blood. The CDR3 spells CASTSYSPGNTIYF. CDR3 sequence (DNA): TGTGCCAGCACCAGCTACAGTCCCGGAAACACCATATATTTT.